The rows below give T cell receptor beta chains drawn from one sample of a study of cytomegalovirus exposure and HLA in healthy donors. Produced via immunoSEQ multiplex PCR; TCRdb's table is partial and in-frame only. Its clone listing holds 80,000 to 100,000 clones. What was sequenced was PBMCs. Every receptor here comes from a woman aged 25 to 39 in good health and CMV-seronegative. Both conserved end residues are trimmed from each CDR3. D genes are given only for firm matches.

V gene: TRBV4-2
J gene: TRBJ1-2
D gene: -
CDR3 protein: ASSQEARGNYGYT

V gene: TRBV27
J gene: TRBJ1-2
D gene: -
CDR3 protein: ASGTGPYGYT

V gene: TRBV7-9
J gene: TRBJ2-5
D gene: -
CDR3 protein: ASRREETQY

V gene: TRBV27
J gene: TRBJ1-1
D gene: -
CDR3 protein: ASGTAYRLNTEAF

V gene: TRBV27
J gene: TRBJ1-5
D gene: TRBD1
CDR3 protein: ASSPRDRRGNQPQH

V gene: TRBV2
J gene: TRBJ2-7
D gene: TRBD1
CDR3 protein: ASSTQGANPHYEQY

V gene: TRBV2
J gene: TRBJ1-2
D gene: -
CDR3 protein: ASTGVFNYGYT

V gene: TRBV2
J gene: TRBJ2-7
D gene: -
CDR3 protein: ASSFWQGHEQY

V gene: TRBV27
J gene: TRBJ2-5
D gene: TRBD1
CDR3 protein: ASSSDRQETQY

V gene: TRBV18
J gene: TRBJ1-1
D gene: TRBD1
CDR3 protein: ASSPLVGQGGAF

V gene: TRBV27
J gene: TRBJ2-7
D gene: -
CDR3 protein: ASRRAGCYEQY

V gene: TRBV7-9
J gene: TRBJ1-1
D gene: -
CDR3 protein: ASSLQGSEAF

V gene: TRBV27
J gene: TRBJ2-1
D gene: -
CDR3 protein: ASSLAGTQDNEQF

V gene: TRBV9
J gene: TRBJ1-1
D gene: -
CDR3 protein: ASSVGSGTEAF

V gene: TRBV7-6
J gene: TRBJ1-2
D gene: -
CDR3 protein: ASSLGRGGYGYT

V gene: TRBV29-1
J gene: TRBJ2-5
D gene: TRBD1
CDR3 protein: SVCRQGARGETQY

V gene: TRBV6-1
J gene: -
D gene: TRBD1
CDR3 protein: ASSGRGSSYEQY

V gene: TRBV28
J gene: TRBJ2-3
D gene: TRBD1
CDR3 protein: ASSVPRTGGTDTQY

V gene: TRBV5-6
J gene: TRBJ1-1
D gene: -
CDR3 protein: ASSLDGGGEAF